This entry lists 6 T cell receptor beta chains sequenced from one sample in a study of radiation and T cells in renal cell carcinoma. The time point: blood 2 weeks post-SBRT. Treatment specified: 15 Gy SBRT to primary tumor, nephrectomy 4 weeks later. The protocol was immunoSEQ multiplex PCR, while the TCRdb copy is restricted to in-frame clones and leaves out a portion. Among tens of thousands of clones listed, around 86% were seen once. Material: blood, obtained from a patient whose treatment included radiotherapy and nephrectomy. The receptor source for this set is a woman aged 45-65 years with renal cell carcinoma.

This CDR3 is CATSRDRTSDEQYF. CDR3 bases: TGTGCCACCAGCAGAGATCGCACTAGCGACGAGCAGTACTTC. The J gene is TRBJ2-7, the V gene TRBV15; 7 bases fit TRBD2. The CDR3 spans 14 residues. V lost 0 bases to trimming and J lost 5 bases; unmatched junction nucleotides: 4. Germline CDR1 reads LNHNV; CDR2 reads YYDKDF (reference sequence). Full variable domain (outside the CDR3, taken from reference TRBV15 and TRBJ2-7): DAMVIQNPRYQVTQFGKPVTLSCSQTLNHNVMYWYQQKSSQAPKLLFHYYDKDFNNEADTPDNFQSRRPNTSFCFLDIRSPGLGDTAMYLCATSRDRTSDEQYFGPGTRLTVT.

This rearrangement joins TRBV10-3 to TRBJ2-7, with D perhaps matching TRBD1 (5 bases). The CDR3 is 13 residues long. V was trimmed by 4 bases and J by 5 bases, leaving 12 bases between them. Germline V lookup: CDR1 ENHRY, CDR2 SYGVKD. CDR3 sequence reads: CAISGGQGNEQYF. CDR3 sequence (DNA): TGTGCCATCAGTGGTGGGCAGGGTAACGAGCAGTACTTC.

This clone showed up just once. This rearrangement joins TRBV4-3 to TRBJ1-2; 11 bases match TRBD1. The V segment lost 1 base and the J segment 2 bases; nucleotides outside the gene matches: 6. The CDR3 extends over 17 amino acids. Germline CDR1 reads LGHNA; CDR2 reads YSLEER. Written as DNA, the CDR3 is TGCGCCAGCAGCCAAGCCCGAGGGACAGGGGGAAACTATGGCTACACCTTC. Translating gives CASSQARGTGGNYGYTF.

The chain recombines TRBV4-2 with TRBJ2-7; perhaps TRBD1 as D (6 bases). V was trimmed by 1 base and J by 4 bases, leaving 14 bases between them. This CDR3 contains 15 residues. The V gene's germline CDR1 is LGHNA and CDR2 YNFKEQ. The CDR3 sequence is CASSQGRTATYEQYF. CDR3 nucleotides: TGTGCCAGCAGCCAAGGAAGGACAGCTACTTACGAGCAGTACTTC.

J is TRBJ2-7 and V is TRBV7-2, with D possibly TRBD1 on 5 matching bases. This CDR3 comprises 15 residues. The V end lost 4 bases, the J end lost 3 bases, and 16 bases lay between the germline ends. Germline V gives CDR1 SGHTA, CDR2 FQGNSA. The CDR3 nucleotides read TGTGCCAGCAGCTCCCGACAGCTACTCCGCTACGAGCAGTACTTC. As protein: CASSSRQLLRYEQYF.

The chain carries TRBV4-3 and TRBJ2-2; weak D call: TRBD2 (5 bases). CDR3 length: 19 residues. The germline V and J ends were trimmed by 0 bases and 0 bases, with 17 bases remaining between them. CDR1 is LGHNA, CDR2 YSLEER, per germline. The CDR3 DNA reads as TGCGCCAGCAGCCAAGATCGAGGAGGAAAAGGATCGAACACCGGGGAGCTGTTTTTT. It specifies CASSQDRGGKGSNTGELFF.